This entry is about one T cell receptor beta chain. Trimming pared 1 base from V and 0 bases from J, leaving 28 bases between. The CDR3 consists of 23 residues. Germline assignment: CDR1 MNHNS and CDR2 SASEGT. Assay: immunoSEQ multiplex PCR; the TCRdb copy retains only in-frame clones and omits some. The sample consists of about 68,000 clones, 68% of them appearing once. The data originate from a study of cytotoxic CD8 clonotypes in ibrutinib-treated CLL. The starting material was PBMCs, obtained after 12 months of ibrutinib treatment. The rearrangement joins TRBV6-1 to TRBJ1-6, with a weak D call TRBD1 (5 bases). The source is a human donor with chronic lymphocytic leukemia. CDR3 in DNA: TGTGCCAGCAGTGAAGGGTGGTCGGGGGAATGGAGGGGAAGGAGCTCCTATAATTCACCCCTCCACTTT. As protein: CASSEGWSGEWRGRSSYNSPLHF.